A selection of T cell receptor beta chains follows, all from one sample in a study of T cell responses to AZD1222 COVID-19 vaccine. TCRdb's table, derived via immunoSEQ multiplex PCR, lists solely in-frame clones and lacks some. This sample carries around 130,000 clones, roughly 94% of them seen once, and the ten largest clones take 6.6%. The input for sequencing was peripheral blood, taken on day 0 of AZD1222 vaccination. Receptor source: an adult in good health. Each CDR3 is given with its conserved first and last residue. The order of the fields is D gene, V gene, clone size, J gene, CDR3 DNA, CDR3 protein. A D gene is named only where the DNA matches it firmly. Part of the rows lack a size; the others show once, few, many or a class for expanded clones.

d_gene: NA
v_gene: TRBV3-1/TRBV3-2
abundance: NA
j_gene: TRBJ1-4
CDR3nt: TGTGCCAGCAGCCAAGATATCTGGGGTTCTAATGAAAAACTGTTTTTT
CDR3aa: CASSQDIWGSNEKLFF

d_gene: TRBD1
v_gene: TRBV6-2/TRBV6-3
abundance: NA
j_gene: TRBJ1-2
CDR3nt: TGTGCCAGCAGTTCCGGCATAGGACAGGGGCGCTATGGCTACACCTTC
CDR3aa: CASSSGIGQGRYGYTF

d_gene: NA
v_gene: TRBV12-3/TRBV12-4
abundance: NA
j_gene: TRBJ2-1
CDR3nt: TGTGCCAGCAGTTTTCTAGAGTACAATGAGCAGTTCTTC
CDR3aa: CASSFLEYNEQFF

d_gene: NA
v_gene: TRBV27
abundance: few
j_gene: TRBJ1-5
CDR3nt: TGTGCCAGCAGCCCGGACATATGGGGAGATCAGCCCCAGCATTTT
CDR3aa: CASSPDIWGDQPQHF

d_gene: NA
v_gene: TRBV18
abundance: NA
j_gene: TRBJ2-5
CDR3nt: TGTGCCAGCTCACCATTCCGGGACGCACTCGAGACCCAGTACTTC
CDR3aa: CASSPFRDALETQYF

d_gene: TRBD1
v_gene: TRBV2
abundance: NA
j_gene: TRBJ2-3
CDR3nt: TGTGCCAGCAGTGATCGTGACAGGGGGCAATCAGATACGCAGTATTTT
CDR3aa: CASSDRDRGQSDTQYF

d_gene: TRBD1
v_gene: TRBV10-3
abundance: NA
j_gene: TRBJ2-7
CDR3nt: TGTGCCATCAGTGGGACAGGGGCGCTTAGCGAGCAGTACTTC
CDR3aa: CAISGTGALSEQYF

d_gene: NA
v_gene: TRBV29-1
abundance: NA
j_gene: TRBJ1-2
CDR3nt: TGCAGCGTTGAAAGGGAGGGCTGGGACTATGGCTACACCTTC
CDR3aa: CSVEREGWDYGYTF

d_gene: NA
v_gene: TRBV29-1
abundance: NA
j_gene: TRBJ1-2
CDR3nt: TGCAGCGTTGTGGTCATGGCTGGCTACACCTTC
CDR3aa: CSVVVMAGYTF

d_gene: NA
v_gene: TRBV30
abundance: NA
j_gene: TRBJ1-3
CDR3nt: TGTGCCTGGAGAGGTGGGGGGGCTGGAAACACCATATATTTT
CDR3aa: CAWRGGGAGNTIYF

d_gene: NA
v_gene: TRBV2
abundance: NA
j_gene: TRBJ1-2
CDR3nt: TGTGCCAGCAGTAACAACTATGGCTACACCTTC
CDR3aa: CASSNNYGYTF

d_gene: NA
v_gene: TRBV5-1
abundance: NA
j_gene: TRBJ2-3
CDR3nt: TGCGCCAGCATGAGCGGGTGGAGCACAGATACGCAGTATTTT
CDR3aa: CASMSGWSTDTQYF

d_gene: NA
v_gene: TRBV4-1
abundance: NA
j_gene: TRBJ1-1
CDR3nt: TGCGCCAGCAGCCCCGTGGGGCCTCCCAACACTGAAGCTTTCTTT
CDR3aa: CASSPVGPPNTEAFF

d_gene: NA
v_gene: TRBV4-1
abundance: few
j_gene: TRBJ2-7
CDR3nt: TGCGCCAGCAGCCAAAAACGAGGGACTTCTGACTACGAGCAGTACTTC
CDR3aa: CASSQKRGTSDYEQYF

d_gene: NA
v_gene: TRBV7-9
abundance: once
j_gene: TRBJ2-1
CDR3nt: TGTGCCAGCAGCGCCCGGACGGGGAGCTCCTACAATGAGCAGTTCTTC
CDR3aa: CASSARTGSSYNEQFF

d_gene: NA
v_gene: TRBV6-2/TRBV6-3
abundance: NA
j_gene: TRBJ2-7
CDR3nt: TGTGCCAGCAGTTTTGGCGTCAGGGAGCAGTACTTC
CDR3aa: CASSFGVREQYF

d_gene: NA
v_gene: TRBV29-1
abundance: NA
j_gene: TRBJ1-1
CDR3nt: TGCAGCGTGAGTTCTCCTGAAGCTTTCTTT
CDR3aa: CSVSSPEAFF

d_gene: NA
v_gene: TRBV30
abundance: NA
j_gene: TRBJ2-5
CDR3nt: TGTGCCTGGAGTGTGGGGAATCAGTACCAAGAGACCCAGTACTTC
CDR3aa: CAWSVGNQYQETQYF

d_gene: NA
v_gene: TRBV18
abundance: NA
j_gene: TRBJ1-5
CDR3nt: TGTGCCAGCTCACCAGAGGAGGTTCCCAATCAGCCCCAGCATTTT
CDR3aa: CASSPEEVPNQPQHF

d_gene: NA
v_gene: TRBV9
abundance: NA
j_gene: TRBJ2-7
CDR3nt: TGTGCCAGCAGCGTAACCGGGACAAACTACGAGCAGTACTTC
CDR3aa: CASSVTGTNYEQYF

d_gene: TRBD1
v_gene: TRBV6-5
abundance: NA
j_gene: TRBJ1-1
CDR3nt: TGTGCCAGCAGTTTCCGTCGACAGGGGTTCACTGAAGCTTTCTTT
CDR3aa: CASSFRRQGFTEAFF

d_gene: TRBD1
v_gene: TRBV27
abundance: NA
j_gene: TRBJ2-3
CDR3nt: TGTGCCAGCATAAGAGTCCGGGACAGGGAGCACCGCACAGATACGCAGTATTTT
CDR3aa: CASIRVRDREHRTDTQYF

d_gene: TRBD1
v_gene: TRBV7-8
abundance: NA
j_gene: TRBJ1-5
CDR3nt: TGTGCCAGCACCGAGGACAGGGGAATGAGTAGCAATCAGCCCCAGCATTTT
CDR3aa: CASTEDRGMSSNQPQHF

d_gene: TRBD1
v_gene: TRBV6-6
abundance: NA
j_gene: TRBJ1-1
CDR3nt: TGTGCCAGCAGGACAGGGGTCGGTACTGAAGCTTTCTTT
CDR3aa: CASRTGVGTEAFF